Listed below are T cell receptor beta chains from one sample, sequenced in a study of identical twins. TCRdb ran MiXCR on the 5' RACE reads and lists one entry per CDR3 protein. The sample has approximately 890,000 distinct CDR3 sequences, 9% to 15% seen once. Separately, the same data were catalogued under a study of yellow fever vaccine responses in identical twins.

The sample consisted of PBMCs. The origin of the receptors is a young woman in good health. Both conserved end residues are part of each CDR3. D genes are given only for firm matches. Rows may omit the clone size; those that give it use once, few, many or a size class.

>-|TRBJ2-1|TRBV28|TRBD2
TGTGCCAGCACCCAGGACAGAGGACTAGCGGGGGAGAGCTTC
CASTQDRGLAGESF
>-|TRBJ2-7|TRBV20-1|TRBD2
TGCAGTGCTAGAGTGTCAGGCCCTAAGGGACTAGCGGGAGCAAAATTCTACGAGCAGTACTTC
CSARVSGPKGLAGAKFYEQYF
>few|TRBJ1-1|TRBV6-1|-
TGTGCCAGCAGGGCAGACGGGGGAGGCGGGGAAGCTTTCTTT
CASRADGGGGEAFF
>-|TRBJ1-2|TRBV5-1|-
TGCGCCAGCAGACAGGGAATCTATGGCTACACCTTC
CASRQGIYGYTF
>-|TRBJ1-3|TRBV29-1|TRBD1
TGCAGCGTTCAAGGGACAGGGCGAAACACCATATATTTT
CSVQGTGRNTIYF
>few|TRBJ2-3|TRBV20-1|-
TGCACCCCCTACGATGCCGGCACAGATACGCAGTATTTT
CTPYDAGTDTQYF
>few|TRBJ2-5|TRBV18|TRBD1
TGTGCCAGCTCACCACCGAGGGGACAGGAAAAACAAGAGACCCAGTACTTC
CASSPPRGQEKQETQYF
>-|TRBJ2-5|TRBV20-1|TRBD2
TGCAGTGCTGCCACCGGGACTAGCGGGCTGTACCAAGAGACCCAGTACTTC
CSAATGTSGLYQETQYF
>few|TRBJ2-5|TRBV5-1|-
TGCGCCAGCAGCTTGGTGGTGGTAGGGGAGACCCAGTACTTC
CASSLVVVGETQYF
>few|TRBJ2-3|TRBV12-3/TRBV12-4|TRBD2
TGTGCCAGCAGTCCGACTAGCGGGATCGCAGATACGCAGTATTTT
CASSPTSGIADTQYF
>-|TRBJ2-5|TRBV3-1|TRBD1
TGTGCCAGCAGCCCGAACAGGGGCGTCCAAGAGACCCAGTACTTC
CASSPNRGVQETQYF
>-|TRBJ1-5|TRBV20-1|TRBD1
TGCAGTGCTCCGACAGGGGATGGCAATCAGCCCCAGCATTTT
CSAPTGDGNQPQHF
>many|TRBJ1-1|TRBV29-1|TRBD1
TGCAGCGCAGAAACAGGGGTCGGGTTAGCTTTCTTT
CSAETGVGLAFF
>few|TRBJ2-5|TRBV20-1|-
TGCAGTGCAACCCGGGAGACCCAGTACTTC
CSATRETQYF
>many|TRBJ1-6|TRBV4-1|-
TGCGCCAGCAGCCAAGGCGGGGGCCGGGCGATTAATTCACCCCTCCACTTT
CASSQGGGRAINSPLHF
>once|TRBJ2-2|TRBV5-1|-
TGCGCCAGCAGCTCAATCCAAGGGGGCGGGGAGCTGTTTTTT
CASSSIQGGGELFF
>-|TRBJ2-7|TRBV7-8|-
TGTGCCAGCAGCCCGGAGAGGGCGGTAGTTTCCTACGAGCAGTACTTC
CASSPERAVVSYEQYF
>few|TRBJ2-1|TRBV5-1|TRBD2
TGCGCCAGCAGCCCCGCTAGCGGAGATTACAATGAGCAGTTCTTC
CASSPASGDYNEQFF
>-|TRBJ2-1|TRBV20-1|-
TGCTGTGCTAGTAGGATACTGACGAGCGCAAGCTACAATGAGCAGTTCTTC
CCASRILTSASYNEQFF
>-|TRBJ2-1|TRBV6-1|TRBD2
TGTGCCAGCAGTCTCTCCGGGACTAGCGTTGACAATGAGCAGTTCTTC
CASSLSGTSVDNEQFF
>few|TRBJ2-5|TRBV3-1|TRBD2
TGTGCCAGCAGCCAAGCTGGGCGGGGGGGCACCGAGACCCAGTACTTC
CASSQAGRGGTETQYF
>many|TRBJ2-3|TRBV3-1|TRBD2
TGTGCCAGCAGCCAAGATTCTGGGACTAGCTTCGATACGCAGTATTTT
CASSQDSGTSFDTQYF
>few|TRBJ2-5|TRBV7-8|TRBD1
TGTGCCAGCAGCTTCGCAGGACAGGACCTACAAGAGACCCAGTACTTC
CASSFAGQDLQETQYF
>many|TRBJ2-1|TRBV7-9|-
TGTGCCAGCAGCTTATTCCTTCGCAATGAGCAGTTCTTC
CASSLFLRNEQFF
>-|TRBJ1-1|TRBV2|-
TGTGCCAGCCTTTCCCAGGGTTCTGAAGCTTTCTTT
CASLSQGSEAFF
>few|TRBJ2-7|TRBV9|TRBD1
TGTGCCAGTATGGACAGGTGGTCCTACGAGCAGTACTTC
CASMDRWSYEQYF
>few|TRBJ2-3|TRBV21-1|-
TGTGCCAGCAGCAGAGGGCGGGAGGGCTTCTTAGATACGCAGTATTTT
CASSRGREGFLDTQYF
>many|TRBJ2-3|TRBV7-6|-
TGTGCCAGCAGCTCTGTGGTGAGGGGCGATACGCAGTATTTT
CASSSVVRGDTQYF
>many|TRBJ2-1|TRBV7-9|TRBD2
TGTGCCAGCAGCTTAGCCCCTGGACTAGCGGGAGGGATGCGGTTCTTC
CASSLAPGLAGGMRFF
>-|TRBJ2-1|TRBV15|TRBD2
TGTGCCACCAGCGGGGGCGGGGGGCAGGGGTACAATGAGCAGTTCTTC
CATSGGGGQGYNEQFF
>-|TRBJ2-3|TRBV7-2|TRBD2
TGTGCCAGCAGCTTAGTTAAACTAGCGGGCACAGATACGCAGTATTTT
CASSLVKLAGTDTQYF
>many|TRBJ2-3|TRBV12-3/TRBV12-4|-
TGTGCCAGCACTTTGGGACGGCTTAGCACAGATACGCAGTATTTT
CASTLGRLSTDTQYF
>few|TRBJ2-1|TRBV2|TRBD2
TGTGCCAGCAGTGTAAGCGTACTAGCGGGGTACAATGAGCAGTTCTTC
CASSVSVLAGYNEQFF
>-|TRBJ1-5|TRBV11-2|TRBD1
TGTGCCAGCAGCTCTGGACAGGTTGGACAGCCCCAGCATTTT
CASSSGQVGQPQHF
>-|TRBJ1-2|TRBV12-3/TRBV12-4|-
TGTGCCAGCAGTTACCACCCGGAGTCTAACTATGGCTACACCTTC
CASSYHPESNYGYTF
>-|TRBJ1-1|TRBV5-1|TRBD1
TGCGCCAGTAGACAGGGGGGTAACTCGAACACTGAAGCTTTCTTT
CASRQGGNSNTEAFF
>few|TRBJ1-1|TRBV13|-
TGTGCCAGCAGCTTAGGCGGTAAATCGGCTGAAGCTTTCTTT
CASSLGGKSAEAFF
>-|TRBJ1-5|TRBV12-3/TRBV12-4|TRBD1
TGTGCCAGCAGCAAAACAGGGGGCTATCAGCCCCAGCATTTT
CASSKTGGYQPQHF
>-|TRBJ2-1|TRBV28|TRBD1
TGTGCCAGCAGTTCAGGACAGGGGTATGGCAATGAGCAGTTCTTC
CASSSGQGYGNEQFF
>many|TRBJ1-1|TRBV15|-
TGTGCCACCAGCGGGGGAGGCACTGAAGCTTTCTTT
CATSGGGTEAFF
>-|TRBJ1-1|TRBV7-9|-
TGTGCCAGCAGCTTAATTACGGCGAACACTGAAGCTTTCTTT
CASSLITANTEAFF
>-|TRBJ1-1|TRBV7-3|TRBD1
TGTGCCAGCAGCTTGACAGGGGGCGAGGGAGGCACTGAAGCTTTCTTT
CASSLTGGEGGTEAFF
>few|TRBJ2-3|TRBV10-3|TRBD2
TGTGCCATCGGTGGGACTAGCAGCACAGATACGCAGTATTTT
CAIGGTSSTDTQYF
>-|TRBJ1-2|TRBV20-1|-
TGCAGTGCTAGAGATTCTGGCTATGGCTACACCTTC
CSARDSGYGYTF
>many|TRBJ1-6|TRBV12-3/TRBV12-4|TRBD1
TGTGCCAGCAGCTCGGGACAGGGGGGTTCACCCCTCCACTTT
CASSSGQGGSPLHF
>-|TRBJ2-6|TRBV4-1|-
TGCGCCAGCAGCCAAGATCGTACAGCCTCGCCCTCTGGGGCCAACGTCCTGACTTTC
CASSQDRTASPSGANVLTF
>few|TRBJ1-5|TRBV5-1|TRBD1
TGCGCCAGCAGCTTGGGAACAGGGGGAAAGGGGCAGCCCCAGCATTTT
CASSLGTGGKGQPQHF
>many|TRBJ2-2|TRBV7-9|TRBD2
TGTGCCAGCAGCTTACCGGGACTAGCGGCCAACACCGGGGAGCTGTTTTTT
CASSLPGLAANTGELFF
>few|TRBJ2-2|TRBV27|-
TGTGCCAGCAGTTTATTAGGGGGTTCGAACACCGGGGAGCTGTTTTTT
CASSLLGGSNTGELFF
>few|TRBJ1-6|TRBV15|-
TGTGCCACCAGCAGTCAACAGGGTTCACCCCTCCACTTT
CATSSQQGSPLHF
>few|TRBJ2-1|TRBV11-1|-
TGTGCCAGCAGCCGATCCTTTCGGGGACTCCTTCCCAGCTCCTACAATGAGCAGTTCTTC
CASSRSFRGLLPSSYNEQFF